Presented here are 6 T cell receptor beta chains from one specimen sequenced in a study of cytotoxic CD8 clonotypes in ibrutinib-treated CLL. Assay used: immunoSEQ multiplex PCR; TCRdb lists only in-frame clones, some missing. The top ten hold 14% to 15% of the sample, which has 60,000 or so clones, roughly 59% seen once. The sample here was PBMCs, taken after 12 months of ibrutinib treatment. All receptors derive from a human donor with chronic lymphocytic leukemia.

The gene calls are TRBV18 and TRBJ2-3; D gene uncertain. This CDR3 is built from 11 residues. Germline CDR1 is KGHSH and CDR2 is LQKENI. Trimming pared 5 bases from V and 4 bases from J, leaving 4 bases between. CDR3 bases: TGTGCCAGCTCAGGATCAGATACGCAGTATTTT. This codes for CASSGSDTQYF.

Only one count was recorded for this clone. J is TRBJ2-2 and V is TRBV5-8; D might be TRBD1 (6 bases). The V end was cut by 1 base, the J end by 0 bases, with 16 bases between. CDR3 length equals 18 residues. CDR1 is SGHTS, CDR2 YDEGEE, per germline. The CDR3 DNA reads TGTGCCAGCAGCTTGACGGGACATGGAAGACCGAACACCGGGGAGCTGTTTTTT. It yields the protein CASSLTGHGRPNTGELFF.

The chain combines TRBV7-2 with TRBJ2-5, with 8 nucleotides matching TRBD1. CDR3 length: 14 residues. The germline V gene has CDR1 SGHTA and CDR2 FQGNSA. J lost 1 base, V lost 6 bases, and 4 bases had no gene match. CDR3 coding DNA: TGTGCCAGCAGTAAGGACAGGGCCCAAGAGACCCAGTACTTC. This gives the protein CASSKDRAQETQYF. The full variable domain, rest sourced from reference TRBV7-2 and TRBJ2-5, is GAGVSQSPSNKVTEKGKDVELRCDPISGHTALYWYRQSLGQGLEFLIYFQGNSAPDKSGLPSDRFSAERTGGSVSTLTIQRTQQEDSAVYLCASSKDRAQETQYFGPGTRLLVL.

This clone turned up a few times. The rearrangement links TRBV10-2 to TRBJ2-7; D is ambiguous. V was pared by 4 bases and J by 0 bases, with 4 bases between. Germline-derived CDR1 and CDR2 are WSHSY and SAAADI. This CDR3 region has 12 residues. CDR3 nucleotides: TGCGCCAGCAGTGGGCACTCCTACGAGCAGTACTTC. Amino acid sequence: CASSGHSYEQYF.

V usage is TRBV11-3 and J usage is TRBJ2-1, with D possibly being TRBD1 or TRBD2 (5 bases each). CDR3 length: 17 residues. Germline V gene sequence: CDR1 SGHNT, CDR2 YENEEA. The germline V and J ends were trimmed by 3 bases and 7 bases, with 22 bases remaining between them. CDR3 region: CASSFGAIPGSKNEQFF. The CDR3 coding sequence is TGTGCCAGCAGCTTTGGGGCTATTCCGGGATCAAAAAATGAGCAGTTCTTC.

The rearrangement uses TRBV5-1 and TRBJ2-7; 9 bases align to TRBD1. CDR3 length: 15 amino acids. V trimming: 4 bases; J trimming: 3 bases; junction bases outside the gene matches: 8. The V gene's germline CDR1 is SGHRS and CDR2 YFSETQ. As DNA, the CDR3 is TGCGCCAGCAGCATTACGGGACAGGGTTTCTACGAGCAGTACTTC. Translation: CASSITGQGFYEQYF.